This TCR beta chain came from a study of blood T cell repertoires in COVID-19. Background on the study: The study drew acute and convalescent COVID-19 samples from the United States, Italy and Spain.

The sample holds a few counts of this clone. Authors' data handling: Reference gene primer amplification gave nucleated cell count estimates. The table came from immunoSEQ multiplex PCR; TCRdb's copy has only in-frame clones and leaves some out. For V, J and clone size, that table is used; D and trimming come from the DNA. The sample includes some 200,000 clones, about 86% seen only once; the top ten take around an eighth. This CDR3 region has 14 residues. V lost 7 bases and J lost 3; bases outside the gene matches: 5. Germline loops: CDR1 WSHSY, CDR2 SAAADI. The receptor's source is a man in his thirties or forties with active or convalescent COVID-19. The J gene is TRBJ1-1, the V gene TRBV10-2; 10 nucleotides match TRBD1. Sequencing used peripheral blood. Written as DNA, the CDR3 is TGCGCCAGCAAGTCGACAGGGGGCTACACTGAAGCTTTCTTT. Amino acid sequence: CASKSTGGYTEAFF.